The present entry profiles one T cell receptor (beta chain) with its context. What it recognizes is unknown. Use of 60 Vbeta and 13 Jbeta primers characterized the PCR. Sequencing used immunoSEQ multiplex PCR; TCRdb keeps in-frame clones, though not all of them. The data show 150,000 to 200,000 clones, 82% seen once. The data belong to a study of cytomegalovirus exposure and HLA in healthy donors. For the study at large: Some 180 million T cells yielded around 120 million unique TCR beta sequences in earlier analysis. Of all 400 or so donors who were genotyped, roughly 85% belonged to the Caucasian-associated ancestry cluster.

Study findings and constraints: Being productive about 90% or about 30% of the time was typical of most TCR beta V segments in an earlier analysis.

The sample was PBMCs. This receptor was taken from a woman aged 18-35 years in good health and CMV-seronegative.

The CDR3 protein is CASSYSGTGVEEQYF. In DNA form, the CDR3 reads TGTGCCAGCAGTTACTCGGGGACAGGGGTCGAGGAGCAGTACTTC. The rearrangement joins TRBV6-5 to TRBJ2-7, with 10 bases lining up with TRBD1. This CDR3 has 15 amino acids. From germline, CDR1 is MNHEY and CDR2 SVGAGI. V shed 0 bases and J 7 bases; nucleotides not matched to a gene: 6.